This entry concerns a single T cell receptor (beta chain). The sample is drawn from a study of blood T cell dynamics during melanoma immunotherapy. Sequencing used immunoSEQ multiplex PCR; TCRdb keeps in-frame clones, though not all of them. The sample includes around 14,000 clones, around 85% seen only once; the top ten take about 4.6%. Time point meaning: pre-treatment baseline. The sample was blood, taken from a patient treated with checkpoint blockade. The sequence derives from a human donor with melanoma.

Written as DNA, the CDR3 is TGCAGCGTTGAAGTTTGGGGAGCTAAGACCCAGTACTTC. It yields the protein CSVEVWGAKTQYF. This chain uses TRBV29-1 with TRBJ2-5, with D possibly being TRBD2 (5 bases). In germline, CDR1 is SQVTM, CDR2 ANQGSEA. CDR3 length: 13 residues. V lost 1 base and J 6 bases, leaving 12 bases between the germline ends.